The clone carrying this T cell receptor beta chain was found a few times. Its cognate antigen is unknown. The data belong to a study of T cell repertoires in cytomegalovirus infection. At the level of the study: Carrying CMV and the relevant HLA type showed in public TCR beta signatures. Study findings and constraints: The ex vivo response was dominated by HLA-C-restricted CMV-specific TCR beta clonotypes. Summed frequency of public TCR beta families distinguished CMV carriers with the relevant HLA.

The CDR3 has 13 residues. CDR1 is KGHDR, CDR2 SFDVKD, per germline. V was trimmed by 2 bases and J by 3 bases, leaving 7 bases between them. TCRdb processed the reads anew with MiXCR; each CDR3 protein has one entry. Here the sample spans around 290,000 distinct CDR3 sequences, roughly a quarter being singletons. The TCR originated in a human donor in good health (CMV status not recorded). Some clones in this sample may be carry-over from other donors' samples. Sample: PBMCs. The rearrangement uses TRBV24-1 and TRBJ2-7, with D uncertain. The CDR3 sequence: CATSDSTYYEQYF. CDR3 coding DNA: TGTGCCACCAGTGATTCGACATACTACGAGCAGTACTTC.